This T cell receptor beta chain was recorded in a study of CD8 T cells in Susac syndrome. The CDR3 is 15 residues long. In germline, CDR1 is SNHLY, CDR2 FYNNEI. The germline V and J ends were trimmed by 1 base and 5 bases, with 12 bases remaining between them. The recently defined diagnostic criteria for definite or probable disease were met by the Susac syndrome patients. The RNA, about 0.45 to 1 ug, was put through reverse transcription using random hexamers. Via MiXCR, TCRdb re-called the immunoSEQ multiplex PCR reads, giving one row per CDR3 protein. The sample lists 65,000 to 95,000 distinct CDR3 sequences; 85% to 95% were seen once.

Sequenced sample: CD8+ T cells from PBMCs. The chain combines TRBV2 with TRBJ1-5; perhaps TRBD1 as D (5 bases). This receptor was identified in a human donor with Susac syndrome. DNA of the CDR3: TGTGCCAGCAGTGAAGAGGGCAGGGATCATCAGCCCCAGCATTTT. It specifies CASSEEGRDHQPQHF.